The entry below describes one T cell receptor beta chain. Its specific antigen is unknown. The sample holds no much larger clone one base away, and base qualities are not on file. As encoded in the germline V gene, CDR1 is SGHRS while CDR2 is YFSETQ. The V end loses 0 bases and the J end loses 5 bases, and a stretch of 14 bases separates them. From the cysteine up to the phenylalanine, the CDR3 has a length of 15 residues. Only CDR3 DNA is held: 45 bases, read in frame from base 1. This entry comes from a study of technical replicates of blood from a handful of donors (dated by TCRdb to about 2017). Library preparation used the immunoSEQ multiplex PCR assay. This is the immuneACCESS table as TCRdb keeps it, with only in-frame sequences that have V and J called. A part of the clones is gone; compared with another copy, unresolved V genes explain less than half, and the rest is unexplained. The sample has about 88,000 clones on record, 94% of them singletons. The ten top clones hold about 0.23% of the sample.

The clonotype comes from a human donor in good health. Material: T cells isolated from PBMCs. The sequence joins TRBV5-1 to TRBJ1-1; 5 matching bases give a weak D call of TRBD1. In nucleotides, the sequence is TGCGCCAGCAGCTTGGGTTGGGGCGACGGGACTGAAGCTTTCTTT. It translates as CASSLGWGDGTEAFF. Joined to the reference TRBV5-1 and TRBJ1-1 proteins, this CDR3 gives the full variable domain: KAGVTQTPRYLIKTRGQQVTLSCSPISGHRSVSWYQQTPGQGLQFLFEYFSETQRNKGNFPGRFSGRQFSNSRSEMNVSTLELGDSALYLCASSLGWGDGTEAFFGQGTRLTVV.